Below are 17 T cell receptor beta chains sequenced from a single sample in a study of shared clonotypes between healthy human individuals. Data came from immunoSEQ multiplex PCR; TCRdb stores just in-frame clones and leaves some out. The sample lists approximately 2.1 million clones, approximately 93% occurring once. Sequenced input: naive CD4+ T cells from PBMCs. Subset described: CD45RA+ positively selected. The receptors stem from a man between 18 and 29 years old in good health. Some clones in this sample may be carry-over from other donors' samples.

The chain has TRBV5-1 and TRBJ2-5; D gene unclear. The end of the DNA aligns better with TRBJ2-7, so the J call may be wrong. The CDR3 consists of 14 residues. Looked up from germline, CDR1 is SGHRS and CDR2 is YFSETQ. The CDR3 reads CASSLVGRDYEQYF. DNA of the CDR3: TGCGCCAGCAGCTTGGTGGGCCGTGATTACGAGCAGTACTTC.

The chain carries TRBV28 and TRBJ1-1; D is uncertain. CDR1 MDHEN and CDR2 SYDVKM come from the germline V gene. Trimming shortened V by 6 bases and J by 3 bases, and 20 bases separated the two germline ends. CDR3 size: 16 residues. The CDR3 nucleotides are TGTGCCAGCAGCCAACCCTCGTTGTTTGGCGACACTGAAGCTTTCTTT. Protein sequence: CASSQPSLFGDTEAFF.

The chain has TRBV29-1 and TRBJ2-3; the match to TRBD1 covers 10 bases. Germline assignment: CDR1 SQVTM and CDR2 ANQGSEA. The CDR3 consists of 15 residues. J was trimmed by 1 base and V by 4 bases; bases with no gene match: 5. CDR3 loop: CSVGGTGARTDTQYF. CDR3 sequence (DNA): TGCAGCGTTGGGGGGACAGGGGCGCGCACAGATACGCAGTATTTT.

In this sample, this clone turned up a few times. The CDR3 protein is CASSLEVWATEAFF. DNA of the CDR3: TGCGCCAGCAGCTTGGAGGTCTGGGCCACTGAAGCTTTCTTT. This chain uses TRBV5-1 with TRBJ1-1, with D unresolved. The CDR3 is 14 amino acids. Germline assignment: CDR1 SGHRS and CDR2 YFSETQ. Trimming removed 0 bases at V and 4 bases at J, with 10 bases between. The full variable domain, in which reference TRBV5-1 and TRBJ1-1 provide the parts outside the CDR3, is KAGVTQTPRYLIKTRGQQVTLSCSPISGHRSVSWYQQTPGQGLQFLFEYFSETQRNKGNFPGRFSGRQFSNSRSEMNVSTLELGDSALYLCASSLEVWATEAFFGQGTRLTVV.

J is TRBJ1-2 and V is TRBV29-1, with D tentatively TRBD1 (6 bases). V was shortened by 5 bases and J by 3 bases, with 16 bases between the two germline ends. The CDR3 runs 14 residues. Per the germline V gene, CDR1 is SQVTM and CDR2 is ANQGSEA. The CDR3 DNA sequence: TGCAGCGTTCACCCAGGGGACACCTACTATGGCTACACCTTC. Its protein is CSVHPGDTYYGYTF. Based on the CDR3 plus reference TRBV29-1 and TRBJ1-2, the full variable domain is SAVISQKPSRDICQRGTSLTIQCQVDSQVTMMFWYRQQPGQSLTLIATANQGSEATYESGFVIDKFPISRPNLTFSTLTVSNMSPEDSSIYLCSVHPGDTYYGYTFGSGTRLTVV.

V usage is TRBV28 and J usage is TRBJ1-2, with D maybe TRBD1 (6 bases). Germline CDR1 MDHEN, CDR2 SYDVKM. V was clipped by 5 bases and J by 0 bases, with 19 bases between them. The CDR3 runs 17 residues. The CDR3 region is CASSPLGTTGPNYGYTF. Written as DNA, the CDR3 is TGTGCCAGCAGTCCTCTCGGGACAACGGGACCTAACTATGGCTACACCTTC.

This sequence joins TRBV12-5 and TRBJ2-1; weak D call: TRBD1 (5 bases). V was cut by 0 bases and J by 6 bases, with 12 bases left in between. In germline, CDR1 is LGHNT, CDR2 FRNRAP. The CDR3 totals 15 residues. The DNA of the CDR3 is TGTGCTAGTGGTTTGGTACAATCAGGGTTCAATGAGCAGTTCTTC. Its protein product is CASGLVQSGFNEQFF.

The chain couples TRBV27 to TRBJ1-4; 9 bases fit TRBD1. Unmatched junction bases numbered 20, after V lost 8 bases and J lost 10 bases. CDR3 size: 17 residues. Per the germline V gene, CDR1 is MNHEY and CDR2 is SMNVEV (reference sequence). The CDR3 nucleotides are TGTGCCAGCGGAAAATACAGGGGGCCAACTCCCCCAGGAAAACTGTTTTTT. Protein product: CASGKYRGPTPPGKLFF.

The chain links TRBV28 to TRBJ2-7; TRBD1 aligns across 10 bases. Germline assignment: CDR1 MDHEN and CDR2 SYDVKM. V lost 6 bases, J lost 9 bases, and 8 bases stayed unmatched. This CDR3 spans 13 amino acids. The CDR3 DNA reads as TGTGCCAGCAGCCCGGGACAGGGGTTGGGGCAGTACTTC. This encodes CASSPGQGLGQYF.

This clone was detected once. The chain links TRBV7-3 to TRBJ2-1; D is unresolved. Looked up from germline, CDR1 is SGHTA and CDR2 is FQGTGA. Trimming cost V 1 base and J 12 bases, with 13 bases left between them. The CDR3 has 13 residues. The CDR3 bases are TGTGCCAGCAGCTTAATCCCGCGCCAAGGGCAGTTCTTC. Protein: CASSLIPRQGQFF.

The V gene is TRBV4-1, the J gene TRBJ2-1; 11 nucleotides agree with TRBD2. From germline, CDR1 is MGHRA and CDR2 YSYEKL. V shed 6 bases, J shed 5 bases, and the junction held 9 bases outside the gene matches. The CDR3 sequence is 16 residues long. As DNA, the CDR3 is TGCGCCAGCAGGCAACTAGCGGGAGTAAGTAACAATGAGCAGTTCTTC. This translates into CASRQLAGVSNNEQFF.

The V and J genes are TRBV27 and TRBJ2-7; D is possibly TRBD2 (6 bases). The CDR3 runs 15 residues. V lost 8 bases, J lost 6 bases, and 23 bases lay in between. Germline-derived CDR1 and CDR2 are MNHEY and SMNVEV (reference sequence). The CDR3 reads CASAGGPTRICEQYF. The CDR3 DNA is TGTGCCAGCGCTGGAGGGCCCACCCGAATCTGCGAGCAGTACTTC.

Of note for this clone: This CDR3 is missing its conserved last phenylalanine or tryptophan, likely due to a read error. It is unclear where the CDR3 begins or ends on the DNA, so no DNA is shown, and the CDR3 is as TCRdb lists it. The V call is TRBV9, the J call TRBJ2-7. Germline assignment: CDR1 SGDLS and CDR2 YYNGEE. The CDR3 adds up to 15 amino acids, both ends counted. This CDR3 is CASSAAGDGGGPPSL.

In the case of this clone: This specimen includes other DNA sequences encoding the same CDR3. This chain uses TRBV5-1 with TRBJ2-7; no clear D gene. The CDR3 sequence is 11 residues long. V shed 4 bases and J shed 7 bases, with 9 bases lying between them. The V gene's germline CDR1 is SGHRS and CDR2 YFSETQ. The CDR3 is CASSLGGEQYF. In DNA, the CDR3 is TGCGCCAGCAGCCTGGGTGGGGAGCAGTACTTC.

This clone was counted a single time. The chain is built from TRBV6-6 and TRBJ1-1; D uncertain. V lost 2 bases and J lost 3, with 10 bases in between. This CDR3 has 14 residues. Germline CDR1 is MNHNY and CDR2 is SVGAGI (reference sequence). The CDR3 is CASSYKGGDTEAFF. DNA for the CDR3: TGTGCCAGCAGTTACAAGGGTGGGGACACTGAAGCTTTCTTT.

The chain uses TRBV27 and TRBJ1-2; possibly TRBD1 for D (6 bases). The CDR3 is 16 amino acids. Trimming left V 6 bases short and J 1 base short, with 18 bases between. The germline gives CDR1 MNHEY, CDR2 SMNVEV (reference sequence). CDR3 sequence: CASRADRTVGNYGYTF. The CDR3 nucleotides read TGTGCCAGCAGGGCAGACAGGACGGTCGGTAACTATGGCTACACCTTC.

The gene calls are TRBV5-1 and TRBJ2-7; 9 positions match TRBD2. From germline, CDR1 is SGHRS and CDR2 YFSETQ. The ends lost 4 bases at V and 9 bases at J; junction bases unmatched: 5. This CDR3 comprises 12 residues. The CDR3, as DNA: TGCGCCAGCAGCCTAGCGGGACGCGGGCAGTACTTC. Residues: CASSLAGRGQYF.